This T cell receptor (beta chain) emerged from a study of T cells and Merkel cell carcinoma outcomes. Points on this clone: The antigen remains unidentified.

Sequencing used immunoSEQ multiplex PCR; TCRdb keeps in-frame clones, though not all of them. The sample lists about 15,000 clones, 75% to 90% occurring once. Study-level results: Repertoire plus T-cell density reportedly predicted Merkel cell carcinoma outcomes.

Germline V CDR1 and CDR2: SGHRS, YFSETQ. V lost 4 bases, J lost 1 base, and 12 bases stayed unmatched. This CDR3 contains 17 residues. Sequencing was performed on tumor tissue from Merkel cell carcinoma. The rearrangement links TRBV5-1 to TRBJ1-1, with 8 bases that match TRBD1. This TCR derives from a human donor with Merkel cell carcinoma. The CDR3 region is CASSPPQTGDSNTEAFF. The CDR3 DNA reads TGCGCCAGCAGCCCGCCCCAGACAGGGGACTCGAACACTGAAGCTTTCTTT.